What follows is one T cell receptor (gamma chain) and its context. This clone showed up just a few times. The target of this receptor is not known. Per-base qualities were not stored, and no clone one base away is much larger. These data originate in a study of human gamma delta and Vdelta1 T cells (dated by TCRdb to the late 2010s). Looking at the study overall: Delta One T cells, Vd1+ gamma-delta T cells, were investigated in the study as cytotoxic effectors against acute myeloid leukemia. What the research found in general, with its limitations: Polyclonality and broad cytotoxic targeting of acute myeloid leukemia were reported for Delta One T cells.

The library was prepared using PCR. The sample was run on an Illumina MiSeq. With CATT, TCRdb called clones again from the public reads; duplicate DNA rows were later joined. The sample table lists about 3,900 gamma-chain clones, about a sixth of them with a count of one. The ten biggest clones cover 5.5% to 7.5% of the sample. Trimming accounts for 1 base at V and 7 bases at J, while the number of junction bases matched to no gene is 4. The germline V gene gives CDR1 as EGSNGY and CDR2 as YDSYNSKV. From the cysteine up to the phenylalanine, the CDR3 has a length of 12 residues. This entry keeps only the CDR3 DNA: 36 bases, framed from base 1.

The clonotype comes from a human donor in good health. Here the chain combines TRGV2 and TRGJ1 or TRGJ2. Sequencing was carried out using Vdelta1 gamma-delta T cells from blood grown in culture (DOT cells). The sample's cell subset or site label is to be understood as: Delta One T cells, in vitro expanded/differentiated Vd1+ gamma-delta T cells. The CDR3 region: CATWDGTYKKLF. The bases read TGTGCCACCTGGGACGGCACATATAAGAAACTCTTT.